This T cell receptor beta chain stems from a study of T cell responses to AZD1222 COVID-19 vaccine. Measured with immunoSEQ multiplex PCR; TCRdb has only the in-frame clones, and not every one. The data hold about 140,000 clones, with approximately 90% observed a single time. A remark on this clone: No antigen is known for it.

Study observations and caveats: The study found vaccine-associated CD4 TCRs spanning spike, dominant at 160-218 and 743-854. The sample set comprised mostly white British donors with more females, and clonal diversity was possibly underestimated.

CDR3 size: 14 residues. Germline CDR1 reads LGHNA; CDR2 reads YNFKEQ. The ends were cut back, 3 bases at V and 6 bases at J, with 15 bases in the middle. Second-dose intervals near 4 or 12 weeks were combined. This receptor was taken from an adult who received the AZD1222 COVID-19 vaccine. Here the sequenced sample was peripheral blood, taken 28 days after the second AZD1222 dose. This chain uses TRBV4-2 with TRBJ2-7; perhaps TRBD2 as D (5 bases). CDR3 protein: CASSHGLASGEQYF. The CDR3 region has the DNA TGTGCCAGCAGCCATGGGCTAGCTTCTGGCGAGCAGTACTTC.